The present T cell receptor (beta chain) was sequenced within a study of blood T cell repertoires in COVID-19 (TCRdb year 2020). Some background on the complete study: Collaborator samples came from the United States, Italy and Spain and covered acute and convalescent phases of COVID-19. The sample metadata nearly always contained a de-identified subject ID, COVID-19 status, age in years and sex. The repertoires were released in a freely available public database meant as a resource for research on the immune response to SARS-CoV-2. Deeply sampled blood TCRbeta repertoires from subjects exposed to, actively infected with, or recovered from COVID-19 were included in the dataset. Where HLA class I and class II types were available, the types were taken from metadata supplied by the sample provider, not from assay-based typing. The material from the prospective study consisted of cDNA or gDNA derived from T cells, B-cell-depleted T cells, or PBMCs. Samples came from the ongoing ImmuneRACE study (first 160 participants) plus 1,254 subjects from 6 global collaborators. Summary of the overall study and its limitations: The amount of clinical and demographic metadata varied by source and participant and was provided uncurated.

TCRbeta CDR3 regions were amplified from genomic DNA by means of the immunoSEQ Assay, a bias-controlled multiplex PCR. The paper's data handling went like this. The number of nucleated cells in each sample was estimated by amplification of reference gene primers within the assay. To quantify the absolute abundance of each unique TCRbeta CDR3 rearrangement, sequence reads were collapsed and filtered. For each sample, productive Simpson clonality was calculated by taking the square root of Simpson's diversity index across productive rearrangements. Drawn from immuneACCESS, this table holds only the in-frame rearrangements with V and J called that TCRdb kept. Clones are partly lost; checked studies trace under half to an unresolved V gene and leave the rest unexplained. That table supplies the V and J calls and clone size; D and trimming were determined from the DNA. In all, the sample holds 80,000 to 100,000 clones, and roughly 80% of those were seen once. The ten largest make up about 4.2% of the sample.

Whole blood was collected in K2EDTA tubes by collaborating institutions according to the institutions' own protocols. For TCRbeta analysis, collaborators shipped samples in one of three forms: frozen whole blood, isolated PBMCs, or DNA extracted from either of those sample types. This clone was found a few times. Its cognate antigen has yet to be identified. No base quality values were provided; no much bigger clone lies one nucleotide off. V drops 0 bases and J drops 4 bases, leaving 6 bases in between. From the cysteine through the phenylalanine, the CDR3 covers 13 amino acids. This entry keeps only the CDR3 DNA: 39 bases, framed from base 1. The germline V gene (reference sequence) gives CDR1 as SEHNR and CDR2 as FQNEAQ.

The sequence came from a man in his sixties with acute or convalescent COVID-19. The source material was peripheral blood. Recombination joined TRBV7-9 with TRBJ2-5; matching of 5 bases hints at TRBD2 as the D gene. The bases read TGTGCCAGCAGCTTAGCAGGGAGAGAGACCCAGTACTTC. Translated, it reads CASSLAGRETQYF.